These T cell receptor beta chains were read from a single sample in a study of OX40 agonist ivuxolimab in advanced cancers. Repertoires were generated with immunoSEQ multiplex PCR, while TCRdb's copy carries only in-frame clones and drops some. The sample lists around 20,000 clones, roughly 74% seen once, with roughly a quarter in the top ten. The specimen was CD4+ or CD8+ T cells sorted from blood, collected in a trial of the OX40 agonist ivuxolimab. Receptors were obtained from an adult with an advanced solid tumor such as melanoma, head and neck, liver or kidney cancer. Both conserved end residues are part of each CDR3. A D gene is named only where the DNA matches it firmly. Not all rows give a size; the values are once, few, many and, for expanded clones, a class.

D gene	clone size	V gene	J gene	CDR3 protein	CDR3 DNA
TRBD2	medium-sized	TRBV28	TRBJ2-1	CASSPGLAGSAALYNEQFF	TGTGCCAGCAGTCCCGGACTAGCGGGGTCCGCCGCACTATACAATGAGCAGTTCTTC
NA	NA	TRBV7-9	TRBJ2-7	CASSLAAYEQYF	TGTGCCAGCAGCTTAGCGGCGTACGAGCAGTACTTC
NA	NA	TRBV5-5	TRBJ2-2	CASSIEARGANTGELFF	TGTGCCAGCAGCATAGAGGCCAGGGGGGCGAACACCGGGGAGCTGTTTTTT
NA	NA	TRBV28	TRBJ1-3	CASSLGGHGNTIYF	TGTGCCAGCAGTTTAGGGGGTCACGGAAACACCATATATTTT
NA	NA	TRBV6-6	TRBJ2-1	CASSYDSLNSYNEQFF	TGTGCCAGCAGTTACGACTCACTTAACTCCTACAATGAGCAGTTCTTC
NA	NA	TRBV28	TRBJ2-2	CASSDYTGELFF	TGTGCCAGCAGCGACTACACCGGGGAGCTGTTTTTT
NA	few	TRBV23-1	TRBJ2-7	CASGLRPARLSYEQYF	TGCGCCAGCGGGTTAAGGCCAGCACGACTCTCCTACGAGCAGTACTTC
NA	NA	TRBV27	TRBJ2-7	CASSRGNEQYF	TGTGCCAGCAGTAGGGGGAACGAGCAGTACTTC
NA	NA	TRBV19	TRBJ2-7	CASSPRGEEQYF	TGTGCCAGTAGTCCCCGCGGGGAAGAGCAGTACTTC
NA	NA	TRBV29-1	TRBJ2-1	CSVESRPNEQFF	TGCAGCGTTGAAAGCCGTCCCAATGAGCAGTTCTTC
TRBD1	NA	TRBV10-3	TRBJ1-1	CAIRQQGGNTEAFF	TGTGCCATCAGACAACAGGGGGGAAACACTGAAGCTTTCTTT
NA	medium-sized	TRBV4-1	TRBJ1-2	CASSQDRSGNYGYTF	TGCGCCAGCAGCCAAGATCGGTCCGGGAACTATGGCTACACCTTC
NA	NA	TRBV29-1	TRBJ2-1	CSVDGLAARSYNEQFF	TGCAGCGTTGATGGGTTAGCGGCCCGCTCCTACAATGAGCAGTTCTTC
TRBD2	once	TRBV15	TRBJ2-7	CATSSQAGFPYEQYF	TGTGCCACCAGCAGTCAAGCGGGATTCCCCTACGAGCAGTACTTC
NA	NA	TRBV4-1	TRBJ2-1	CASSQGSIQGLLNEQFF	TGCGCCAGCAGCCAAGGCTCAATTCAAGGGTTACTCAATGAGCAGTTCTTC
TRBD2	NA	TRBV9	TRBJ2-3	CASSDGTSGEWPQDTQYF	TGTGCCAGCAGCGACGGGACTAGCGGGGAATGGCCACAGGATACGCAGTATTTT
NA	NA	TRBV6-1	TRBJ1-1	CASSEGIYTEAFF	TGTGCCAGCAGTGAAGGGATATACACTGAAGCTTTCTTT
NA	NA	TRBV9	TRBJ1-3	CASSVDLGSGNTIYF	TGTGCCAGCAGCGTAGATTTGGGCTCTGGAAACACCATATATTTT
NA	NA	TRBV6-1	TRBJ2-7	CASRGARAYEQYF	TGTGCCAGCAGGGGGGCCCGCGCGTACGAGCAGTACTTC
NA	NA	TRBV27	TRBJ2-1	CASGFPGHYNEQFF	TGTGCCAGCGGATTTCCGGGACATTACAATGAGCAGTTCTTC
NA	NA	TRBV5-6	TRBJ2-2	CASSFLTGELFF	TGTGCCAGCAGCTTCCTCACCGGGGAGCTGTTTTTT
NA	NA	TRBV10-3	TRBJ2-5	CATGKAGEETQYF	TGTGCCACTGGGAAGGCCGGGGAAGAGACCCAGTACTTC
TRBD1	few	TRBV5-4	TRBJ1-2	CASSPALAGTGGYGYTF	TGTGCCAGCAGCCCAGCCCTGGCCGGGACAGGGGGTTATGGCTACACCTTC
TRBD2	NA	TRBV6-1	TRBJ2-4	CASSDSLAGGPFAKNIQYF	TGTGCCAGCAGTGATAGTCTAGCGGGGGGCCCTTTTGCCAAAAACATTCAGTACTTC
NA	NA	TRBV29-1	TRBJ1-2	CSVEGTPPDWHYGYTF	TGCAGCGTTGAAGGGACCCCACCCGATTGGCACTATGGCTACACCTTC
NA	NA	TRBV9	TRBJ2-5	CASSGDVGGDQETQYF	TGTGCCAGCAGCGGAGATGTGGGGGGCGACCAAGAGACCCAGTACTTC
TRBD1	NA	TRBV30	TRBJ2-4	CAWTLTGGMDIQYF	TGTGCCTGGACCCTAACAGGGGGCATGGACATTCAGTACTTC
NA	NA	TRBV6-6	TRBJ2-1	CASRHSANEQFF	TGTGCCAGCAGACATAGCGCAAATGAGCAGTTCTTC
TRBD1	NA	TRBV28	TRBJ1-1	CASSLNRGFTEAFF	TGTGCCAGCAGTCTAAACAGGGGCTTCACTGAAGCTTTCTTT
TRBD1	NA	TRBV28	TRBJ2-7	CASSFPPDRVTTYEQYF	TGTGCCAGCAGTTTCCCCCCCGACAGGGTGACGACCTACGAGCAGTACTTC
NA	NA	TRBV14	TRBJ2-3	CASSQENEVIAGRDILYF	TGTGCCAGCAGCCAAGAGAATGAAGTAATCGCTGGCCGGGACATATTGTATTTT
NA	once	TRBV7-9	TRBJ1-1	CASSLVGRRLEAFF	TGTGCCAGCAGCTTAGTCGGCAGGAGATTAGAAGCTTTCTTT
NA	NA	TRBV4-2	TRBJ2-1	CASSEWLPSRKQFF	TGTGCCAGCAGCGAATGGCTCCCGTCTAGGAAGCAGTTCTTC
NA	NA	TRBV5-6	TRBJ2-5	CASSLASIEGETQYF	TGTGCCAGCAGCTTGGCTTCGATCGAGGGGGAGACCCAGTACTTC
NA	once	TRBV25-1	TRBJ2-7	CASSAFRETYEQYF	TGTGCCAGCAGTGCTTTCAGGGAAACCTACGAGCAGTACTTC
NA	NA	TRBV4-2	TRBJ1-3	CASSPQEGLAGNTIYF	TGTGCCAGCAGCCCGCAAGAGGGGCTGGCAGGAAACACCATATATTTT
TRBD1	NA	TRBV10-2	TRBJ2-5	CASGRPGQLETQYF	TGCGCCAGCGGTCGGCCGGGACAGCTGGAGACCCAGTACTTC
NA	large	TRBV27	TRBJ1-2	CASSLSPSTANYGYTF	TGTGCCAGCAGTTTATCCCCATCGACAGCTAACTATGGCTACACCTTC
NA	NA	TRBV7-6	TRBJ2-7	CASSLGQVPYEQYF	TGTGCCAGCAGCTTAGGACAGGTCCCTTACGAGCAGTACTTC
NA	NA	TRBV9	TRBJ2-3	CASSVAFAGTDTQYF	TGTGCCAGCAGCGTAGCTTTTGCGGGCACAGATACGCAGTATTTT
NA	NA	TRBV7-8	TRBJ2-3	CASSLGPDTQYF	TGTGCCAGCAGCTTAGGCCCAGATACGCAGTATTTT
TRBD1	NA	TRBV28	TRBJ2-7	CASSLTNQGVHEQYF	TGTGCCAGCAGTCTAACGAATCAGGGGGTACACGAGCAGTACTTC